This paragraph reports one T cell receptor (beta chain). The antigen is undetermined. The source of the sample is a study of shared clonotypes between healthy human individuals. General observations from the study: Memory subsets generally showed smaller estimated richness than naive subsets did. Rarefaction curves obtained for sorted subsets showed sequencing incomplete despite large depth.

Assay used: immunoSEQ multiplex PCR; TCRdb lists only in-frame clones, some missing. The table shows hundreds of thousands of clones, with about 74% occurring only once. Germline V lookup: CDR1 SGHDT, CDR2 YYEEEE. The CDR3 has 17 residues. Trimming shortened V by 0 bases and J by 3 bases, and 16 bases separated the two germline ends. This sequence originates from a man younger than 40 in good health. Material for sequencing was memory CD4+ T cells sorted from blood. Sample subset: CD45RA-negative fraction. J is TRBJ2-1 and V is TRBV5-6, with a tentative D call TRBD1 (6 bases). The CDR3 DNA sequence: TGTGCCAGCAGCTTGGGGGGGACACCCACTCTCTACAATGAGCAGTTCTTC. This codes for CASSLGGTPTLYNEQFF.